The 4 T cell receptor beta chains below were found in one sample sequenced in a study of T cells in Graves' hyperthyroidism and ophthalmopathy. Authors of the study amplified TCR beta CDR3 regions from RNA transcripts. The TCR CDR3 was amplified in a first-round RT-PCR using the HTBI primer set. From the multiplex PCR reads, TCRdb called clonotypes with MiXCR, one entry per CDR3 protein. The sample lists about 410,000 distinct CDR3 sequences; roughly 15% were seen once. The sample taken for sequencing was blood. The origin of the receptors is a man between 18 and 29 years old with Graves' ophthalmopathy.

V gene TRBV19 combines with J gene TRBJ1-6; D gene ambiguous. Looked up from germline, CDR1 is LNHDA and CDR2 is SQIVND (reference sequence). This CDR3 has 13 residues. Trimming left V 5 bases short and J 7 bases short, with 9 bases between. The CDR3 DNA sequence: TGTGCCAGTAGTTTCGCCGAGAATTCACCCCTCCACTTT. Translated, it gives CASSFAENSPLHF.

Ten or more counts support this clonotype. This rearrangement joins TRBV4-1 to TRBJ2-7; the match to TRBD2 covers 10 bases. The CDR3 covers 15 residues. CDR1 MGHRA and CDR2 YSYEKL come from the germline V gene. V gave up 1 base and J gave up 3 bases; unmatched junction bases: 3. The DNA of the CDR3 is TGCGCCAGCAGCCAAGCCGGACTAGCGGTCTACGAGCAGTACTTC. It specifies CASSQAGLAVYEQYF.

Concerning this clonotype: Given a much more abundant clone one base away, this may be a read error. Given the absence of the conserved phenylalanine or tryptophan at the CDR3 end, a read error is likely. The CDR3 is CASAEASYEQYS. The CDR3 region has the DNA TGTGCCTCGGCCGAAGCCTCCTACGAGCAGTACTCC. V and J are TRBV12-3 or TRBV12-4 and TRBJ2-7; D unclear. Trimming removed 11 bases from V and 0 bases from J, with 11 bases in between. CDR3 length: 12 residues.

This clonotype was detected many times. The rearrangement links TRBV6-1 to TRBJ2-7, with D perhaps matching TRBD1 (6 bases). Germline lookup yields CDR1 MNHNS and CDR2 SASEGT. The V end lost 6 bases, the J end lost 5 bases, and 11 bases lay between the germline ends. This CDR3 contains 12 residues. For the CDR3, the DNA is TGTGCCAGCAGCGGCCAGGGGAACGAGCAGTACTTC. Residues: CASSGQGNEQYF.